This is a list of T cell receptor beta chains from one sample in a study of T-cell reconstitution after alpha-beta-depleted transplantation in children. One entry per CDR3 protein results from TCRdb running MiXCR on the PCR reads. The sample has 450,000 to 600,000 distinct CDR3 sequences; around 16% are singletons. The source was PBMCs from the stem cell graft donor, collected from the stem cell graft. These receptors were obtained from a human donor who donated a stem cell graft to a child with acute lymphoblastic leukemia. The CDR3 runs from the conserved cysteine through the conserved F or W. The order of the fields is D gene, J gene, clone size, V gene, CDR3 protein, CDR3 DNA. A D gene is named only where the DNA matches it firmly. Not every row has a clone size; where given, it reads once, few, many or a size class.

d_call: .
j_call: TRBJ2-7
clone_size: few
v_call: TRBV7-9
cdr3_aa: CASSLDAGSYEQYF
cdr3_nt: TGTGCCAGCAGCTTAGATGCAGGGTCCTACGAGCAGTACTTC

d_call: TRBD1
j_call: TRBJ2-7
clone_size: .
v_call: TRBV30
cdr3_aa: CAWSALPGQGAGEQYF
cdr3_nt: TGTGCCTGGAGTGCCCTACCGGGACAGGGGGCGGGCGAGCAGTACTTC

d_call: .
j_call: TRBJ2-7
clone_size: .
v_call: TRBV29-1
cdr3_aa: CSVKGGSFGFYEQYF
cdr3_nt: TGCAGCGTTAAGGGGGGCAGTTTTGGTTTCTACGAGCAGTACTTC

d_call: .
j_call: TRBJ1-1
clone_size: few
v_call: TRBV27
cdr3_aa: CASSLERRTEAFF
cdr3_nt: TGTGCCAGCAGTCTAGAGCGGAGGACTGAAGCTTTCTTT

d_call: .
j_call: TRBJ2-1
clone_size: few
v_call: TRBV12-3/TRBV12-4
cdr3_aa: CASSLVARLNEQFF
cdr3_nt: TGTGCCAGCAGTTTAGTGGCCAGGCTTAATGAGCAGTTCTTC

d_call: .
j_call: TRBJ2-7
clone_size: many
v_call: TRBV7-3
cdr3_aa: CASSLTPSYEQYF
cdr3_nt: TGTGCCAGCAGCTTAACACCCTCCTACGAGCAGTACTTC

d_call: .
j_call: TRBJ2-2
clone_size: .
v_call: TRBV19
cdr3_aa: CASSIGGYGTGELFF
cdr3_nt: TGTGCCAGTAGTATAGGGGGATACGGCACCGGGGAGCTGTTTTTT

d_call: .
j_call: TRBJ2-1
clone_size: .
v_call: TRBV7-9
cdr3_aa: CASSLIRARSFNEQFF
cdr3_nt: TGTGCCAGCAGCTTAATCCGGGCCCGATCCTTCAATGAGCAGTTCTTC

d_call: .
j_call: TRBJ2-7
clone_size: .
v_call: TRBV27
cdr3_aa: CASSPYPGAYEQYF
cdr3_nt: TGTGCCAGCAGCCCTTACCCCGGGGCCTACGAGCAGTACTTC

d_call: .
j_call: TRBJ1-2
clone_size: .
v_call: TRBV12-3/TRBV12-4
cdr3_aa: CASSLFGTHYGYTF
cdr3_nt: TGTGCCAGCAGTTTATTCGGGACTCATTATGGCTACACCTTC

d_call: .
j_call: TRBJ2-7
clone_size: few
v_call: TRBV14
cdr3_aa: CASSQDRVGGIYEQYF
cdr3_nt: TGTGCCAGCAGCCAAGATCGTGTCGGGGGCATCTACGAGCAGTACTTC

d_call: .
j_call: TRBJ2-7
clone_size: .
v_call: TRBV20-1
cdr3_aa: CSARDPRGTTDSYEQYF
cdr3_nt: TGCAGTGCTAGAGATCCCCGGGGAACAACGGACTCCTACGAGCAGTACTTC

d_call: .
j_call: TRBJ2-7
clone_size: few
v_call: TRBV10-3
cdr3_aa: CAISEYRDEQYF
cdr3_nt: TGTGCCATCAGTGAGTACCGAGACGAGCAGTACTTC

d_call: .
j_call: TRBJ2-7
clone_size: .
v_call: TRBV12-3/TRBV12-4
cdr3_aa: CASSWSGTRGYEQYF
cdr3_nt: TGTGCCAGCTCCTGGTCCGGGACGCGAGGCTACGAGCAGTACTTC